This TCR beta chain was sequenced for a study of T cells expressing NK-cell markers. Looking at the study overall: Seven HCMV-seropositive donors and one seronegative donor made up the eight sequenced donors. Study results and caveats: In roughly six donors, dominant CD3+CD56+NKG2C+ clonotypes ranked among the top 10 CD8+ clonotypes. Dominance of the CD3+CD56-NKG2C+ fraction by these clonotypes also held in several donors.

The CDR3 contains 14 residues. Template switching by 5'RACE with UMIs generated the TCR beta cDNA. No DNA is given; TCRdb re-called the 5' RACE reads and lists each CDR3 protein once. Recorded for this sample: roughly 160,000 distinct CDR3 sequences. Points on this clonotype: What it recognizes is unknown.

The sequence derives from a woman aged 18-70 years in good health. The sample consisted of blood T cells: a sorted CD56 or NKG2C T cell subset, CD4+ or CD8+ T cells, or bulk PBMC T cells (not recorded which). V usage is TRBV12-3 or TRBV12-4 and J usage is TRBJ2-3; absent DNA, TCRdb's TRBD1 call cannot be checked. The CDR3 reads CASSTPGPADTQYF.